The TCR beta chain under discussion was sequenced for a study of identical twins. TCRdb re-analysed the 5' RACE reads in MiXCR, keeping a single row per CDR3 protein. Of 1.5 million or so distinct CDR3 sequences in the sample, more than 30% were seen once. Germline CDR1 LGHDT, CDR2 YNNKEL (reference sequence). The CDR3 length is 15 residues. Trimming cost V 1 base and J 1 base, with 10 bases left between them. What was sequenced was cord blood. This chain connects TRBV3-1 to TRBJ1-1; unclear D gene. The sequence was obtained from a newborn girl in good health. For the CDR3, the DNA is TGTGCCAGCAGCCAAGTCGGCGCCGAGAACACTGAAGCTTTCTTT. Protein product: CASSQVGAENTEAFF.